Sequencing of this T cell receptor beta chain was carried out in a study of monozygotic twins with inflammatory bowel disease. The germline V gene encodes CDR1 LNHNV and CDR2 YYDKDF (reference sequence). The CDR3 is 14 residues long. TCRdb re-called the 5' RACE reads; one entry per CDR3 protein, DNA not given. The sample has approximately 390,000 distinct CDR3 sequences. V is TRBV15 and J is TRBJ2-3; TCRdb designates TRBD1, a call that cannot be tested without DNA. This clonotype originated in a human donor with ulcerative colitis or Crohn's disease, or a healthy co-twin of an affected twin (not recorded which). Material for sequencing was blood. CDR3 amino acids: CATSADSVTDTQYF. Based on the CDR3 plus reference TRBV15 and TRBJ2-3, the full variable domain is DAMVIQNPRYQVTQFGKPVTLSCSQTLNHNVMYWYQQKSSQAPKLLFHYYDKDFNNEADTPDNFQSRRPNTSFCFLDIRSPGLGDTAMYLCATSADSVTDTQYFGPGTRLTVL.